The sequence of this TCR beta chain was determined in a study of T-cell memory formation after mild COVID-19. CDR1 is SGHVS, CDR2 FNYEAQ, per germline. V lost 4 bases and J lost 7; bases outside the gene matches: 7. This CDR3 has 14 amino acids. Study outcomes and limitations: Pre-infection memory harbored some responding clones, suggesting cross-reactive memory joined. Nothing showed for sure that second-wave clones peaking on day 37 were SARS-CoV-2 specific.

In this sample, this clonotype turned up a few times. The target antigen is unknown. 5'RACE with constant-segment primers yielded barcoded, UMI-tagged TCR alpha and TCR beta cDNA libraries. TCRdb reanalysed the 5' RACE reads using MiXCR and keeps one entry per CDR3 protein. This sample carries 190,000 or so distinct CDR3 sequences, around 25% of them seen once, and the ten largest clones take about an eighth. The chain is built from TRBV7-6 and TRBJ1-1; 9 bases map to TRBD1. Material: PBMCs or a T cell subset sorted from them (not recorded which). This sequence was found in an adult woman who had mild COVID-19 (a few samples of this study predate the infection). Cell type and time point are not known. The CDR3 coding sequence is TGTGCCAGCAGCTCGTCGACAGGGGGGGGTGAAGCTTTCTTT. It codes for CASSSSTGGGEAFF.